This TCR beta chain was recorded in a study of blood T cell repertoires in COVID-19. Study-wide background: Researchers got acute and convalescent COVID-19 samples from the United States, Italy and Spain.

The protocol was immunoSEQ multiplex PCR, while the TCRdb copy is restricted to in-frame clones and leaves out a portion. The data contain about 200,000 clones, roughly 90% of them singletons. Residents of about two dozen US areas, aged 18 to 89 years, made up the participants. Assignment of participants to cohorts was predicated upon participant-reported clinical history. Recovered status in Cohort 3 required two negative PCRs, clearance, or symptom resolution. Sequencing input: PBMCs or T cells enriched from blood (not recorded which). This clonotype was sampled from a young woman who had recovered from COVID-19.

CDR3 in DNA: TGCAGTGCTAGTGGGGGGGGCAGCACAGATACGCAGTATTTT. Protein product: CSASGGGSTDTQYF. The chain joins TRBV20-1 to TRBJ2-3, with D possibly TRBD2 on 7 matching bases. Germline CDR1 is DFQATT and CDR2 is SNEGSKA (reference sequence). The CDR3 totals 14 residues. Trimming took 3 bases from V and 0 from J, leaving 10 bases between them.